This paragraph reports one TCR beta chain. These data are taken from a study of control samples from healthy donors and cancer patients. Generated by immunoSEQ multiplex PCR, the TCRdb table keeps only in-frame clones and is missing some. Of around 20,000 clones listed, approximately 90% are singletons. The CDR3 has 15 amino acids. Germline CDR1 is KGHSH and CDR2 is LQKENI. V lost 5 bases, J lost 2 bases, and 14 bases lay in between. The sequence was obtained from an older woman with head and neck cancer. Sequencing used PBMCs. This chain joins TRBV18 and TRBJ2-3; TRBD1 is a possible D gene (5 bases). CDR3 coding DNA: TGTGCCAGCTCAAAAGGGGAAACCTCCACAGATACGCAGTATTTT. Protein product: CASSKGETSTDTQYF.